The entry below gives a single TCR beta chain sequence along with its context. Its antigen is unidentified. The entry originates in a study of T cell responses to AZD1222 COVID-19 vaccine. Overall study context: Some second doses came at about 4 weeks and others at about 12 weeks; these were pooled. General observations from the study: CD4 TCRs linked to vaccination spanned spike, dominating at 160-218 and 743-854. Donors were largely white British and mainly female; clonal diversity was possibly underestimated. Repertoire sampling was restricted to post-peak T cell response timepoints.

The method was immunoSEQ multiplex PCR; TCRdb's version includes in-frame clones alone and lacks a portion of them. The table lists 80,000 or so clones, roughly four fifths of them singletons, with 2.9% in the top ten. CDR1 is SEHNR and CDR2 is FQNEAQ in the germline V gene (reference sequence). V was pared by 5 bases and J by 8 bases, with 5 bases of the junction left unmatched. The CDR3 spans 13 residues. The sequence was obtained from an adult in good health. Here the sequenced sample was peripheral blood, taken on day 0 of AZD1222 vaccination. This chain uses TRBV7-9 with TRBJ1-2; the match to TRBD1 covers 10 bases. CDR3 in amino acids: CASSQGTGEGYTF. Here the CDR3 DNA reads TGTGCCAGCAGCCAAGGGACAGGGGAGGGCTACACCTTC.